Shown below are 21 T cell receptor beta chains from a single sample sequenced in a study of T cells expressing NK-cell markers. TCRdb reprocessed the 5' RACE reads and keeps a single row for each CDR3 protein, giving no DNA. Its table lists some 140,000 distinct CDR3 sequences. Source material: blood T cells: a sorted CD56 or NKG2C T cell subset, CD4+ or CD8+ T cells, or bulk PBMC T cells (not recorded which). The receptors were gathered from a woman aged 50 to 65 in good health.

The chain links TRBV7-9 to TRBJ2-7; TCRdb designates TRBD1, a call that cannot be tested without DNA. Germline V gene lookup returns CDR1 SEHNR and CDR2 FQNEAQ (reference sequence). This CDR3 spans 13 amino acids. The CDR3 loop is CASSNRVSYEQYF.

This chain connects TRBV13 to TRBJ1-1; TCRdb picks TRBD1, but there is no DNA to check that call. The CDR3 is 15 amino acids. Germline assignment: CDR1 PRHDT and CDR2 FYEKMQ (reference sequence). The CDR3 is CASSFFGQGFYEAFF.

This chain connects TRBV12-5 to TRBJ2-1; TCRdb lists TRBD2, though no DNA is available to test this call. The CDR3 spans 16 residues. Germline V CDR1 and CDR2: LGHNT, FRNRAP. This CDR3 is CASGLLAGGDYNEQFF.

The V and J genes are TRBV5-8 and TRBJ2-1; the TCRdb D gene call, TRBD2, has no DNA to confirm it. From germline, CDR1 is SGHTS and CDR2 YDEGEE. CDR3 length equals 17 residues. The CDR3 here is CASSSWTSGIQGNEQFF.

This chain connects TRBV30 to TRBJ2-7; the D call from TCRdb, TRBD1, cannot be confirmed without DNA. The CDR3 consists of 13 residues. The germline CDR1 and CDR2 sequences are GTSNPN and SVGIG (reference sequence). This chain's CDR3 is CALSTGQLYEQYF.

The rearrangement links TRBV20-1 to TRBJ2-2; lacking DNA, the TRBD1 call made by TCRdb goes unchecked. CDR1 is DFQATT and CDR2 is SNEGSKA in the germline V gene (reference sequence). This CDR3 is built from 17 residues. The CDR3 sequence: CSARVEGGQKGTGELFF.

This rearrangement joins TRBV29-1 to TRBJ2-7; the TCRdb D gene call, TRBD2, has no DNA to confirm it. The CDR3 contains 13 residues. Germline lookup yields CDR1 SQVTM and CDR2 ANQGSEA. The CDR3 sequence: CSVVGTSNHEQYF.

The chain combines TRBV20-1 with TRBJ1-1. This CDR3 contains 15 residues. Germline V gives CDR1 DFQATT, CDR2 SNEGSKA (reference sequence). The chain's CDR3 is CSTTTRGVGDTEAFF.

This chain joins TRBV12-3 or TRBV12-4 and TRBJ1-2; the D call of TRBD1 rests on TCRdb alone, since no DNA is present to check it. This CDR3 contains 14 residues. The CDR3: CASSFWVSVGAYTF.

V and J are TRBV6-1 and TRBJ1-5. There are 15 residues in the CDR3. Germline CDR1 and CDR2: MNHNS and SASEGT. This chain's CDR3 is CASNIQGSGNQPQHF.

The CDR3 sequence: CASSLRPTSGSSDEQYF. V usage is TRBV7-9 and J usage is TRBJ2-7; TCRdb indicates TRBD2, and absent DNA this call remains unverified. The CDR3 spans 17 residues. The germline gives CDR1 SEHNR, CDR2 FQNEAQ (reference sequence). The variable domain in full, with the rest retrieved from reference TRBV7-9 and TRBJ2-7, is DTGVSQNPRHKITKRGQNVTFRCDPISEHNRLYWYRQTLGQGPEFLTYFQNEAQLEKSRLLSDRFSAERPKGSFSTLEIQRTEQGDSAMYLCASSLRPTSGSSDEQYFGPGTRLTVT.

The V call is TRBV12-5, the J call TRBJ1-6; the D call of TRBD1 rests on TCRdb alone, since no DNA is present to check it. The germline V gene encodes CDR1 LGHNT and CDR2 FRNRAP. The CDR3 consists of 15 residues. The CDR3 reads CASGLERGPDSPLHF.

This chain connects TRBV6-5 to TRBJ2-1. Looked up from germline, CDR1 is MNHEY and CDR2 is SVGAGI. The CDR3 is 13 residues long. The CDR3 protein is CASSSINYNEQFF.

The genes are TRBV24-1 and TRBJ2-3; with no DNA, the TCRdb D assignment of TRBD1 cannot be verified. CDR1 and CDR2 from the germline V gene are KGHDR and SFDVKD. The length of the CDR3 is 14 residues. CDR3: CATSGGRETDTQYF.

The V call is TRBV20-1, the J call TRBJ2-7; TCRdb designates TRBD2, a call that cannot be tested without DNA. This CDR3 is 16 amino acids long. The V gene's germline CDR1 is DFQATT and CDR2 SNEGSKA (reference sequence). CDR3 residues: CSATNPGLAGLYEQYF.

The V and J genes are TRBV6-6 and TRBJ2-1. CDR1 is MNHNY, CDR2 SVGAGI, per germline (reference sequence). The CDR3 is 12 amino acids. The CDR3 protein is CASSSIENEQFF.

The chain employs TRBV25-1 and TRBJ1-1; TCRdb gives TRBD1 as the D gene, but with no DNA this cannot be confirmed. Germline V gene data show CDR1 as MGHDK and CDR2 as SYGVNS. CDR3 size: 12 residues. CDR3 amino acids: CASRGQGPEAFF.

This chain links TRBV5-1 with TRBJ2-1. The CDR3 sequence is 14 residues long. CDR1 and CDR2 (germline): SGHRS, YFSETQ. The CDR3 is CASSLGWTYNEQFF. Combining the CDR3 with reference TRBV5-1 and TRBJ2-1 gives the whole variable domain KAGVTQTPRYLIKTRGQQVTLSCSPISGHRSVSWYQQTPGQGLQFLFEYFSETQRNKGNFPGRFSGRQFSNSRSEMNVSTLELGDSALYLCASSLGWTYNEQFFGPGTRLTVL.

The chain joins TRBV27 to TRBJ1-5. CDR1 is MNHEY and CDR2 is SMNVEV in the germline V gene (reference sequence). The CDR3 has 15 amino acids. The CDR3 loop is CASSLLWAGNQPQHF.

This chain connects TRBV29-1 to TRBJ2-2; TCRdb returns TRBD2, unconfirmable since there is no DNA. This CDR3 is 13 amino acids long. CDR1 is SQVTM, CDR2 ANQGSEA, per germline. CDR3 protein: CSVGTSGRRELFF.

This chain connects TRBV12-3 or TRBV12-4 to TRBJ2-1; absent DNA, TCRdb's TRBD2 call cannot be checked. The length of the CDR3 is 16 residues. This CDR3 reads CASTPAAGLADNEQFF.